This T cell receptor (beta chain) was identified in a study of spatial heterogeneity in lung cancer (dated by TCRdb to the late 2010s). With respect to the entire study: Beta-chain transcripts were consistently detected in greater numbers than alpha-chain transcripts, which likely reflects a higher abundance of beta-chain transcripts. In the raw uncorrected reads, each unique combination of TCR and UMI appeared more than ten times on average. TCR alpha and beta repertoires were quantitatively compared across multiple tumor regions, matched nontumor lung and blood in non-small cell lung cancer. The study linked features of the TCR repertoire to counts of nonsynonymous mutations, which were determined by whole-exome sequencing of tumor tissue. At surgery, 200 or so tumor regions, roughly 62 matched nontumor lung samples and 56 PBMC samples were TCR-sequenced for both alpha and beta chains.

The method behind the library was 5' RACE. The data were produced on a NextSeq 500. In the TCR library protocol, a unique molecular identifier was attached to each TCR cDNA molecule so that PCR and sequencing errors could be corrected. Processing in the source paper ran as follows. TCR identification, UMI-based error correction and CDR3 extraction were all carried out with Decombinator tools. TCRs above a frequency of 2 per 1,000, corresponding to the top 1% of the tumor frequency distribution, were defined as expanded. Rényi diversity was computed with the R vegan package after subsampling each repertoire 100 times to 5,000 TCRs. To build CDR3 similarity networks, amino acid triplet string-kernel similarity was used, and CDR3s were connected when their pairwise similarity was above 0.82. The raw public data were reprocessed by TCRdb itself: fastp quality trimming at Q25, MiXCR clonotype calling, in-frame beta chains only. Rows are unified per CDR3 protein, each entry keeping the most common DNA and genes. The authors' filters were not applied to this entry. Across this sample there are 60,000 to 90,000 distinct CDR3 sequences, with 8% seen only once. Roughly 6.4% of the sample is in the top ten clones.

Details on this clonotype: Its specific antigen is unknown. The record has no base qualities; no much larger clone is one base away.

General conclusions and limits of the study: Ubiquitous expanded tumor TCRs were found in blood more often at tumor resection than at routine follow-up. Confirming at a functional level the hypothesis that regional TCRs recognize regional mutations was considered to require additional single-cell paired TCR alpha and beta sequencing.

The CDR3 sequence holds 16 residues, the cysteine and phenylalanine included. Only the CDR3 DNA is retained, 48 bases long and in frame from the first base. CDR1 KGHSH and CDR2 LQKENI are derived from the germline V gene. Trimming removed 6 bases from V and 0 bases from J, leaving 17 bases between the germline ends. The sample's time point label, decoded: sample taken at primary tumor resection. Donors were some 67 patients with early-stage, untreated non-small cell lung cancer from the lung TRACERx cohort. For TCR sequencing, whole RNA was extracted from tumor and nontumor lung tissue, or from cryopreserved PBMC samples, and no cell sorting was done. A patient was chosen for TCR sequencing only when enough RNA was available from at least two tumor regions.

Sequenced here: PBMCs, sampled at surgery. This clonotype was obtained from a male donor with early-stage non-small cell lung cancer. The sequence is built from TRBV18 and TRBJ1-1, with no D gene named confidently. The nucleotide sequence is TGTGCCAGCTCTCCGAGGGTGACCCAGTTGAACACTGAAGCTTTCTTT. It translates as CASSPRVTQLNTEAFF.